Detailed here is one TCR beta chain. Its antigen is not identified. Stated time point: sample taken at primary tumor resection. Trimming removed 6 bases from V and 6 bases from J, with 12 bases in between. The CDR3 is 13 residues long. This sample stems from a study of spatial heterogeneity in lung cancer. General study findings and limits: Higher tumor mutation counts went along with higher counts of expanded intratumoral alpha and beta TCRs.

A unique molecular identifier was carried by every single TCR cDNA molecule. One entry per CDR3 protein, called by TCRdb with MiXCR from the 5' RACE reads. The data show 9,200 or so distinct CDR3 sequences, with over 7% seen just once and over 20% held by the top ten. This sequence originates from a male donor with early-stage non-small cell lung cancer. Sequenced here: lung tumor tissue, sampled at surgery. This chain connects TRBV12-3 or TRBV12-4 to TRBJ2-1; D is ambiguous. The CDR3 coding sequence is TGTGCCAGCAGCCTGTTAGAGAGCAATGAGCAGTTCTTC. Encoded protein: CASSLLESNEQFF.